The clone carrying this TCR beta chain was observed a few times. Its target is not known. Profiled with immunoSEQ multiplex PCR; TCRdb holds only in-frame clones, not every one. The data hold tens of thousands of clones, with about 83% observed a single time. This entry comes from a study of T cells in localized non-small cell lung cancer. General observations from the study: An association was observed between higher blood T cell density and longer overall survival. Heterogeneity stays possible, as sequencing covered only one tumor region. Uninvolved nearby lung showed the greatest T cell clonality, exceeding that found in tumor. Appearances in adjacent lung were noted for a median roughly 58 of the top 100 tumor clones.

The CDR3 contains 13 residues. Germline CDR1 SGDLS, CDR2 YYNGEE. The V end was cut by 3 bases, the J end by 8 bases, with 14 bases between. Material: PBMCs, obtained before any cancer treatment. The chain combines TRBV9 with TRBJ1-1; TRBD1 might be the D (5 bases). This sequence originates from a man aged 35 to 69 with stage II lung adenocarcinoma. The CDR3 nucleotides read TGTGCCAGCAGCGCGGACGGCCGGGGGGAAGCTTTCTTT. This sequence encodes CASSADGRGEAFF.